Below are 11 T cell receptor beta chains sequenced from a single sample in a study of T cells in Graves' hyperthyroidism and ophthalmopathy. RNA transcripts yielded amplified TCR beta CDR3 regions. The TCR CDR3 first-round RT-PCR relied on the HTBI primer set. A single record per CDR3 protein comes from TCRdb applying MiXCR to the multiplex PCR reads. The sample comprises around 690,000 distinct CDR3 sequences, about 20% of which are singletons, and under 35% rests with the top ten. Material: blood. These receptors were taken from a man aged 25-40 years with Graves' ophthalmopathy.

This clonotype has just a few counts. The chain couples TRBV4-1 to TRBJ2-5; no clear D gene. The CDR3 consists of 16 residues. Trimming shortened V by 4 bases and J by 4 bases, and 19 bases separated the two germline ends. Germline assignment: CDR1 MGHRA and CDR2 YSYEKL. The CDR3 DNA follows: TGCGCCAGCAGCCCGTTGACTTCCGGGCAAGGAGAGACCCAGTACTTC. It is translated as CASSPLTSGQGETQYF.

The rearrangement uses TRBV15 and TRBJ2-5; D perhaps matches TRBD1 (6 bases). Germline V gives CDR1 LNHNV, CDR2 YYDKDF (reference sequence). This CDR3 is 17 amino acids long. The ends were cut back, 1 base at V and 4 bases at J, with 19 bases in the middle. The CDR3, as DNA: TGTGCCACCAGCAGAGTAGCTGGCGGTACAGGGAGAGAGACCCAGTACTTC. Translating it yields CATSRVAGGTGRETQYF.

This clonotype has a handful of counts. As DNA, the CDR3 is TGTGCCAGCAGCTTAACCGGGACCGAGAAGGAAAAACTGTTTTTT. This encodes CASSLTGTEKEKLFF. The chain is built from TRBV11-1 and TRBJ1-4; possible D gene TRBD1, 5 bases. There are 15 residues in the CDR3. Trimming took 2 bases from V and 8 from J, leaving 15 bases between them. Per germline, CDR1 SGHAT and CDR2 FQDESV (reference sequence).

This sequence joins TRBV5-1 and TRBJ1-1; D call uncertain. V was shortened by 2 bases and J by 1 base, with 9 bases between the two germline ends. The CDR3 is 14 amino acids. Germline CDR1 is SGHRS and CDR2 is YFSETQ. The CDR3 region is CASSFGPANTEAFF. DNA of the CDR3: TGCGCCAGCAGCTTTGGGCCAGCGAACACTGAAGCTTTCTTT. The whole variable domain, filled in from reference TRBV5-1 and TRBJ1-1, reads KAGVTQTPRYLIKTRGQQVTLSCSPISGHRSVSWYQQTPGQGLQFLFEYFSETQRNKGNFPGRFSGRQFSNSRSEMNVSTLELGDSALYLCASSFGPANTEAFFGQGTRLTVV.

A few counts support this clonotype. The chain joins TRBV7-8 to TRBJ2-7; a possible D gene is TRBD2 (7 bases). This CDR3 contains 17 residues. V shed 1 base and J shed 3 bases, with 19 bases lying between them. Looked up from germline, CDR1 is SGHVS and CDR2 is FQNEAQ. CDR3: CASSLDSGGRSFYEQYF. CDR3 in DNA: TGTGCCAGCAGCTTAGACTCCGGGGGGCGAAGTTTCTACGAGCAGTACTTC.

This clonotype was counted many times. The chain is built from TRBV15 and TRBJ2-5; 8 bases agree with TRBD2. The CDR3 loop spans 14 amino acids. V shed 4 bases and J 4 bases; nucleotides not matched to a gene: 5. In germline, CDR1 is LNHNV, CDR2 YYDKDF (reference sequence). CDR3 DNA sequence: TGTGCCACCAGCACTCGGGGGGGGGGAGAGACCCAGTACTTC. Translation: CATSTRGGGETQYF.

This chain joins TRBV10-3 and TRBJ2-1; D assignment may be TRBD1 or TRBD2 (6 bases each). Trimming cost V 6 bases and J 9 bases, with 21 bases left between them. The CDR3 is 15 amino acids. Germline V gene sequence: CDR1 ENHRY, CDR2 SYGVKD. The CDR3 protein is CAIRNAGGPVGEQFF. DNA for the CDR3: TGTGCCATCAGAAACGCCGGGGGCCCGGTGGGTGAGCAGTTCTTC.

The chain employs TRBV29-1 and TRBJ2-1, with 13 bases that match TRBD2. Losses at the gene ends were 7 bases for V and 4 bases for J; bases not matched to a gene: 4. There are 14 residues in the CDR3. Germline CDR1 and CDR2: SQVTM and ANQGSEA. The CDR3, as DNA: TGCAGCGGCCGGACTAGCGGGAGTTACAATGAGCAGTTCTTC. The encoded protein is CSGRTSGSYNEQFF.

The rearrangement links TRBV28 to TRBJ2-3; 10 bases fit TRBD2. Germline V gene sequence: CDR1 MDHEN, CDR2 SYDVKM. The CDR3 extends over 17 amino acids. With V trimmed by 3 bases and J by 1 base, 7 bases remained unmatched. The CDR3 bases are TGTGCCAGCAGTTTCCCTACTAGCGGGAAAGGCACAGATACGCAGTATTTT. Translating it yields CASSFPTSGKGTDTQYF.

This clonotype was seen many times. Written as DNA, the CDR3 is TGTGCCAGCAGTTACCCGGTATTCTCTGGCCCCACAGATACGCAGTATTTT. Encoded protein: CASSYPVFSGPTDTQYF. The chain has TRBV6-6 and TRBJ2-3; the D is unclear. This CDR3 contains 17 residues. The V and J ends lost 2 bases and 2 bases respectively, with 17 bases between them. Germline values: CDR1 MNHNY, CDR2 SVGAGI (reference sequence).

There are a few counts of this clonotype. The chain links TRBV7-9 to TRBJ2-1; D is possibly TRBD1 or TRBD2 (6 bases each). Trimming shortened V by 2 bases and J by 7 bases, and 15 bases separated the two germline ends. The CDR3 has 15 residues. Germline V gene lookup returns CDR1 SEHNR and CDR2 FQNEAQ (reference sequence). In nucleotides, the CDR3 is TGTGCCAGCAGCTTATCGGGGCAGGGGAGGAATGAGCAGTTCTTC. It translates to CASSLSGQGRNEQFF.